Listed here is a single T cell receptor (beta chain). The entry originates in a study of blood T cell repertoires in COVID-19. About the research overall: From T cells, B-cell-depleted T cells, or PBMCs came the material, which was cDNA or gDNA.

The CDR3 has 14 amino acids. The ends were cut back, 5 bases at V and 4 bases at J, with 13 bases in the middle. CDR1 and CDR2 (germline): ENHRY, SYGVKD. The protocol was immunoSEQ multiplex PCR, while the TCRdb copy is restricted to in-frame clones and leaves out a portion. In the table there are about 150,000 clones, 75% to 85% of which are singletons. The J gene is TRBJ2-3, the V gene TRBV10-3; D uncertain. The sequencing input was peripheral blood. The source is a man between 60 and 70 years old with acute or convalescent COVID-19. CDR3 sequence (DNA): TGTGCCATCAGTCTCCATACTAACCCAGATACGCAGTATTTT. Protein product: CAISLHTNPDTQYF.